The 8 T cell receptor beta chains listed next were all sequenced from one sample in a study of T cells in Graves' hyperthyroidism and ophthalmopathy. Amplification yielded TCR beta CDR3 regions, with RNA transcripts as the source. The HTBI set primed first-round TCR CDR3 RT-PCR. Using its own MiXCR run on the multiplex PCR reads, TCRdb lists one record per CDR3 protein. The sample carries 400,000 or so distinct CDR3 sequences, more than 12% recorded once. The sequencing sample was made of blood. The receptors stem from a woman in her twenties or thirties with Graves' ophthalmopathy.

The chain recombines TRBV27 with TRBJ2-5; D possibly matches TRBD1 or TRBD2 (5 bases each). The CDR3 totals 14 residues. V lost 6 bases to trimming and J lost 4 bases, with 15 bases between them. Germline CDR1 is MNHEY and CDR2 is SMNVEV (reference sequence). CDR3 in DNA: TGTGCCAGCAGAGCCTTCTGGGACGGAGAGACCCAGTACTTC. Residues: CASRAFWDGETQYF.

This clonotype was detected ten times or more. The chain uses TRBV10-3 and TRBJ1-5; D ambiguous. CDR3 size: 12 residues. V lost 2 bases and J 9 bases, leaving 8 bases between the germline ends. Germline CDR1 and CDR2: ENHRY and SYGVKD. CDR3: CAISEETRPQHF. The CDR3 DNA reads as TGTGCCATCAGTGAGGAGACCAGGCCCCAGCATTTT.

This clonotype came up many times. The chain carries TRBV20-1 and TRBJ1-5; D perhaps matches TRBD1 (6 bases). V shed 2 bases and J shed 6 bases, with 14 bases lying between them. Germline V CDR1 and CDR2: DFQATT, SNEGSKA (reference sequence). The CDR3 is made up of 14 amino acids. The CDR3 DNA reads TGCAGTGCTAGAACGGACAGCTTTGCTCAGCCCCAGCATTTT. Translated, it gives CSARTDSFAQPQHF.

There are a few counts of this clonotype. This chain links TRBV29-1 with TRBJ2-3, with unresolved D. The germline V gene has CDR1 SQVTM and CDR2 ANQGSEA. The CDR3 runs to 14 residues. Trimming shortened V by 1 base and J by 1 base, and 9 bases separated the two germline ends. CDR3 in DNA: TGCAGCGTTGAAGGAGAACCCCGCACAGATACGCAGTATTTT. This sequence encodes CSVEGEPRTDTQYF.

The CDR3 protein is CASSYNPGTHSNQPQHF. The CDR3 region has the DNA TGTGCCAGCAGTTACAACCCCGGGACACATAGCAATCAGCCCCAGCATTTT. This rearrangement joins TRBV6-5 to TRBJ1-5; D might be TRBD1 (6 bases). The CDR3 sequence is 17 residues long. V was cut by 2 bases and J by 0 bases, with 14 bases left in between. Germline loops: CDR1 MNHEY, CDR2 SVGAGI.

This clonotype appeared many times. The rearrangement links TRBV7-2 to TRBJ2-7; 9 positions agree with TRBD2. The germline V gene has CDR1 SGHTA and CDR2 FQGNSA. The CDR3 is 15 residues long. The V segment lost 5 bases and the J segment 6 bases; nucleotides outside the gene matches: 11. CDR3 residues: CASSIRRGGAVEQYF. DNA for the CDR3: TGTGCCAGCAGCATCCGTCGCGGGGGGGCGGTCGAGCAGTACTTC. Complete variable domain (other parts from reference TRBV7-2 and TRBJ2-7): GAGVSQSPSNKVTEKGKDVELRCDPISGHTALYWYRQSLGQGLEFLIYFQGNSAPDKSGLPSDRFSAERTGGSVSTLTIQRTQQEDSAVYLCASSIRRGGAVEQYFGPGTRLTVT.

Turning to this clonotype: The germline gene is not matched at one end of the junction; a read error may be the cause. This chain uses TRBV9 with TRBJ1-2; possible D gene TRBD1, 6 bases. This CDR3 contains 15 residues. Germline loops: CDR1 SGDLS, CDR2 YYNGEE. The CDR3 coding sequence is TGTGCCAGCAGCGTCACACAGGGTGCGCTCTATGGCTACGCCTTC. Protein sequence: CASSVTQGALYGYAF.

This chain links TRBV11-2 with TRBJ2-1; 8 bases line up with TRBD2. Germline trimming cut 4 bases from V and 4 bases from J; bases unmatched to any gene: 9. The CDR3 spans 16 residues. Germline loops: CDR1 SGHAT, CDR2 FQNNGV. The DNA of the CDR3 is TGTGCCAGCAGCTCTCGGGAGGGGGGGCGGTACAATGAGCAGTTCTTC. Protein: CASSSREGGRYNEQFF.